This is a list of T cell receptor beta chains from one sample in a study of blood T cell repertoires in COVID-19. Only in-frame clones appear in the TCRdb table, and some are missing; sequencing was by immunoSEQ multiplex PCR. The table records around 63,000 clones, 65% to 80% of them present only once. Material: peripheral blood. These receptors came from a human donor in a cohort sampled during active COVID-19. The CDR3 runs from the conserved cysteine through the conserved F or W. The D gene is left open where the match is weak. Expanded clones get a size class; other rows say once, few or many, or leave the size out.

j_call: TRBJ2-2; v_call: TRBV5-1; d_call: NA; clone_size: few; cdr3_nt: TGCGCCAGCACCGAGGGCCAGTCAACCGGGGAGCTGTTTTTT; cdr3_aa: CASTEGQSTGELFF
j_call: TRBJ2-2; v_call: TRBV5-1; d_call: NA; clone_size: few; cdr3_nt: TGCGCCAGCAGCTTGGGTAGCGGATACTACACCGGGGAGCTGTTTTTT; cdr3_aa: CASSLGSGYYTGELFF
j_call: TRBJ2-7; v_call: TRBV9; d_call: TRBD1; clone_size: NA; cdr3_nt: TGTGCCAGCAGCGTAGCACAGGGGGCCTCCTACGAGCAGTACTTC; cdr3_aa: CASSVAQGASYEQYF
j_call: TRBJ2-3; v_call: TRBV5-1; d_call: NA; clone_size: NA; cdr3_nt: TGCGCCAGCAGCTTGGGACAGGTCCGGGCAGATACGCAGTATTTT; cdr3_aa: CASSLGQVRADTQYF
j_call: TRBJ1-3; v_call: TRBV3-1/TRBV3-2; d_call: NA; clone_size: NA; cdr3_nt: TGTGCCAGCAGCGCCAGTCGCTCTGGAAACACCATATATTTT; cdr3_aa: CASSASRSGNTIYF
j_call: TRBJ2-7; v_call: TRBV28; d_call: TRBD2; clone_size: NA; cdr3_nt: TGTGCCAGCAGGACTAGCGGGCCTTCCTACGAGCAGTACTTC; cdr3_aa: CASRTSGPSYEQYF
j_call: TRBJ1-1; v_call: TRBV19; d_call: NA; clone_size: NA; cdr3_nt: TGTGCCAGTAGTCCCATGGGGTGGGGCGCTGAAGCTTTCTTT; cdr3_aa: CASSPMGWGAEAFF
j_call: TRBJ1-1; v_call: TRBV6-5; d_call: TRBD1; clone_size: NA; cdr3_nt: TGTGCCAGCAGTACGATAGTGGGGGACAGTGAAGCTTTCTTT; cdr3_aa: CASSTIVGDSEAFF
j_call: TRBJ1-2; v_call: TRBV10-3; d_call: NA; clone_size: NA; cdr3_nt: TGTGCCATCAGTGAGTCGCCTACAGGGAATGGCTACACCTTC; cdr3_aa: CAISESPTGNGYTF
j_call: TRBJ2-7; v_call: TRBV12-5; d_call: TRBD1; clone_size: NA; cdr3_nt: TGTGCTAGTGCCCTACGGACAGGAGGCTCCTACGAGCAGTACTTC; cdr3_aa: CASALRTGGSYEQYF
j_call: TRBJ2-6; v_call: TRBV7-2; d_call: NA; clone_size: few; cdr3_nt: TGTGCCAGCAGCTTAGGGGGAGGATGGATCTCTGGGGCCAACGTCCTGACTTTC; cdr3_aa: CASSLGGGWISGANVLTF
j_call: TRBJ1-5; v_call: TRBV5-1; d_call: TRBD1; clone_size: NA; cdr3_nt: TGCGCCAGCAGCGCCGGGACAGGCTACAATCAGCCCCAGCATTTT; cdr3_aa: CASSAGTGYNQPQHF
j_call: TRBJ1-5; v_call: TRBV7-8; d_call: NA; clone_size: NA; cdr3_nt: TGTGCCAGCAGCTTAGGTGGACATACCAATCAGCCCCAGCATTTT; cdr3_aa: CASSLGGHTNQPQHF
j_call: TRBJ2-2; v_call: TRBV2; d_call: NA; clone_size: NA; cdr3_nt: TGTGCCAGCAGTGGTCGGAACTTGGCGCGGTCATTTGCCGGGGAGCTGTTTTTT; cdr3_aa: CASSGRNLARSFAGELFF
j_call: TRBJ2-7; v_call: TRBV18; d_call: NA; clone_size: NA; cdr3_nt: TGTGCCAGCTCACCGCTAATCAGGGGTGACGAGCAGTACTTC; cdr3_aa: CASSPLIRGDEQYF
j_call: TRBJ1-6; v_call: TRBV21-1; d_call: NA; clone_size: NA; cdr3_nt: TGTGCCAGCAGCCCCGGGGGACAGTCATATAATTCACCCCTCCACTTT; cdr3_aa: CASSPGGQSYNSPLHF
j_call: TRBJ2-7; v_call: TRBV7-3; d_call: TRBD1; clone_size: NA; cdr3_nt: TGTGCCAGCAGCTTTACCGGGACAGGGGGCGAGCAGTACTTC; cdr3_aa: CASSFTGTGGEQYF
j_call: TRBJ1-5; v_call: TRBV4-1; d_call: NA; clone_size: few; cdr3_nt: TGCGCCAGCAGCCAAAGTGGCCGGGGTTCTGGTCAGCCCCAGCATTTT; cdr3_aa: CASSQSGRGSGQPQHF
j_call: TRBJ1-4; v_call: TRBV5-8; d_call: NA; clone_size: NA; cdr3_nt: TGTGCCAGCAGCCATGGGCGGGGTCTTAAAACTAATGAAAAACTGTTTTTT; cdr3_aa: CASSHGRGLKTNEKLFF
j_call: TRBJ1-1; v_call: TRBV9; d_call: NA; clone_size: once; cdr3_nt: TGTGCCAGCAGCGTGACAGCGAACACTGAAGCTTTCTTT; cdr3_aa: CASSVTANTEAFF
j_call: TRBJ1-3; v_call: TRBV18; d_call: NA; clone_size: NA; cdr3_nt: TGTGCCAGCTCACCCTACGGGAGGAACACCATATATTTT; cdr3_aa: CASSPYGRNTIYF
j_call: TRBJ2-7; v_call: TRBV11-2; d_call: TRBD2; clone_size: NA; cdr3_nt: TGTGCCAGCAGCTTAGCGGCTAGCGGGGTGGGTTCGGTCGAGCAGTACTTC; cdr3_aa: CASSLAASGVGSVEQYF
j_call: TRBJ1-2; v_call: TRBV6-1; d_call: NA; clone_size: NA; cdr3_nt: TGTGCCAGCAGTGAAAGTGGGACAACCTATGGCTACACCTTC; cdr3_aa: CASSESGTTYGYTF
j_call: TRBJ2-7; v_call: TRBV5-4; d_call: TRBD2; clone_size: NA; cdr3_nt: TGTGCCAGCAGCTTTAGGACTAGTCAGGTCGAGCAGTACTTC; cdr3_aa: CASSFRTSQVEQYF
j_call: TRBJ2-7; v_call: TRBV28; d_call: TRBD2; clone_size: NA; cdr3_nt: TGTGCCAGCAGTTTAGGCGGGGCGGGAGCTGTGTACGAGCAGTACTTC; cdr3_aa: CASSLGGAGAVYEQYF
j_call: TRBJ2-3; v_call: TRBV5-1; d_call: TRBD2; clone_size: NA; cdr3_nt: TGCGCCAGCAGCTTCGGACTAGCGCTAGATACGCAGTATTTT; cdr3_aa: CASSFGLALDTQYF
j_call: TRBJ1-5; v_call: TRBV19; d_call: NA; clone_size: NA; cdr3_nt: TGTGCCAGTAGTATAAGGCCCGGGACATATAGCAATCAGCCCCAGCATTTT; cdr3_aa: CASSIRPGTYSNQPQHF
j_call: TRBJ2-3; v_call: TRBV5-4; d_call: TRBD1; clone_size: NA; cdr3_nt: TGTGCCAGCAGCTTGATGGGACAGGGTTTGAAGACAGATACGCAGTATTTT; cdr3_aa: CASSLMGQGLKTDTQYF
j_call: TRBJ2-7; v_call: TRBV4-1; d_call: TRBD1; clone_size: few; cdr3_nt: TGCGCCAGCAGCCTCGGACAGGGGGCGTTCGGGCAGTACTTC; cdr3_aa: CASSLGQGAFGQYF
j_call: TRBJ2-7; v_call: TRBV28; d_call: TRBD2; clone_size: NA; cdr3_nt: TGTGCCAGCAGTTTGGCCAAACTAGCGTGGAAACGCTACGAGCAGTACTTC; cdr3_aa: CASSLAKLAWKRYEQYF
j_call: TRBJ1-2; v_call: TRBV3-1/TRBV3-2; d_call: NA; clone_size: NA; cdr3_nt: TGTGCCAGCAGCCAAGACGCACGCGGCTATGGCTACACCTTC; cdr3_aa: CASSQDARGYGYTF
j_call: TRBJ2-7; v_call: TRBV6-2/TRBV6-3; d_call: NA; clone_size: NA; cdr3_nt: TGTGCCAGCAGTTCCGTTATCTACGAGCAGTACTTC; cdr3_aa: CASSSVIYEQYF
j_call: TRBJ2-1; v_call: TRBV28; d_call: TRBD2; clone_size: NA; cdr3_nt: TGTGCCAGCAGTTCAACCGGGACTAGCGGGTCTTATGAGCAGTTCTTC; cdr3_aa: CASSSTGTSGSYEQFF
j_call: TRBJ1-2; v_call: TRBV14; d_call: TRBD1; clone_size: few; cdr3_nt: TGTGCCAGCAGCCCGCACGACGGGACAGGGGGGAGGTATGGCTACACCTTC; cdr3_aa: CASSPHDGTGGRYGYTF
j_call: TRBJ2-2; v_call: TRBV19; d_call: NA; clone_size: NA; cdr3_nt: TGTGCCAGTAGTCCGGGACATTCGAACACCGGGGAGCTGTTTTTT; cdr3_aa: CASSPGHSNTGELFF
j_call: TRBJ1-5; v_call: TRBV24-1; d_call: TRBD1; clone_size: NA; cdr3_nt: TGTGCCACCGGCGGGACAGGAGAGCCCCAGCATTTT; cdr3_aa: CATGGTGEPQHF
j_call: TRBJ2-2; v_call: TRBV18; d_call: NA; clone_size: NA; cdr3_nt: TGTGCCAGCTCACCCGAACCCGCAGGGACAAGGGAGCTGTTTTTT; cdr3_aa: CASSPEPAGTRELFF
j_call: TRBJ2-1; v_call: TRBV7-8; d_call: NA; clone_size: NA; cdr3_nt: TGTGCCAGCAGCTTAAGGGACTTCTCCTACAATGAGCAGTTCTTC; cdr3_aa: CASSLRDFSYNEQFF
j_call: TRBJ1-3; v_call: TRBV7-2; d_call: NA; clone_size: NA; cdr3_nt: TGTGCCAGCAGCTCCGTTTTCAGGGCTGGAAACACCATATATTTT; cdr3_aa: CASSSVFRAGNTIYF
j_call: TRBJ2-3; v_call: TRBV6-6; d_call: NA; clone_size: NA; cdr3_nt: TGTGCCAGCAGTTACCCCCCGCGGGAAATCACAGATACGCAGTATTTT; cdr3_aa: CASSYPPREITDTQYF
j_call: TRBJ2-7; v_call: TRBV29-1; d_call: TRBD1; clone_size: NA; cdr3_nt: TGCAGCGGTGGAACCGGGACAGGGAACGAGCAGTACTTC; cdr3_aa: CSGGTGTGNEQYF
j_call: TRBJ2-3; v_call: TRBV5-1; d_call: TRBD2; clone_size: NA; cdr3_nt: TGCGCCAGCAGCTTGGACGCGGGAGTGTCGACAGATACGCAGTATTTT; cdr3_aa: CASSLDAGVSTDTQYF
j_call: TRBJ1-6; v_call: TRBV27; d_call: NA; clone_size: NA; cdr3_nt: TGTGCCAGCAGTTTAAGGGAGAATAATTCACCCCTCCACTTT; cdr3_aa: CASSLRENNSPLHF
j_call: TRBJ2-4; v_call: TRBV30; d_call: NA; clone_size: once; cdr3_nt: TGTGCCTGGAGTGTAAGGGGGGGCAGGAACATTCAGTACTTC; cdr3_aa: CAWSVRGGRNIQYF
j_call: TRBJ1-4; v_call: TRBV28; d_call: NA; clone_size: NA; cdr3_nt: TGTGCCAGCAGTTTTGAGAGAGATGAAAAACTGTTTTTT; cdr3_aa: CASSFERDEKLFF
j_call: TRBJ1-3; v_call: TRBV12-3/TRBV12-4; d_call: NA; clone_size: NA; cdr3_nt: TGTGCCAGCACAGGCTCCTCTGGAAACACCATATATTTT; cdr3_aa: CASTGSSGNTIYF
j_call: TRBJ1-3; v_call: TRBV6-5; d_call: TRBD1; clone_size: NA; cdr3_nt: TGTGCCAGCAGCCGAGGACAGGAGGGCACCATATATTTT; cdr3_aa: CASSRGQEGTIYF
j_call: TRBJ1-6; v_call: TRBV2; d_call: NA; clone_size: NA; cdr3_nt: TGTGCCAGCAGTAAAACAATGGAGGGTGGCTCACCCCTCCACTTT; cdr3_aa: CASSKTMEGGSPLHF
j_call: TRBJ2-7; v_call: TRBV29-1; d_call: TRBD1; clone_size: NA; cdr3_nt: TGCAGCGCTATCGCCGGGACAGGGGGACGCGAGCAGTACTTC; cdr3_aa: CSAIAGTGGREQYF
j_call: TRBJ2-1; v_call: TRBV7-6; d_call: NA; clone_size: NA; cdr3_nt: TGTGCCAGCAGGGCCGGGACAACGAATGAGCAGTTCTTC; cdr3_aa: CASRAGTTNEQFF
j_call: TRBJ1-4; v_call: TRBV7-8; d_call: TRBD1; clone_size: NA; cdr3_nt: TGTGCCAGCAGCAAACAGGGGACGGGTGAAAAACTGTTTTTT; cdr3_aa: CASSKQGTGEKLFF
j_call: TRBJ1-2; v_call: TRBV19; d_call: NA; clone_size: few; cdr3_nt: TGTGCCAGCCGTGGTCCGGGGAAAGGTGGCTACACCTTC; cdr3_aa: CASRGPGKGGYTF
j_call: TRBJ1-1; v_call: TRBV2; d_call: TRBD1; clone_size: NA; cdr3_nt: TGTGCCAGCAGTGAGGACAGGAACCGTGGGGCTGAAGCTTTCTTT; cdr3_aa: CASSEDRNRGAEAFF
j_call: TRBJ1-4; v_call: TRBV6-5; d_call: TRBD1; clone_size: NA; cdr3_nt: TGTGCCAGCAGTTCTTCAGGGGGGAATAGGGAAAAACTGTTTTTT; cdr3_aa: CASSSSGGNREKLFF